The present T cell receptor (beta chain) was sequenced within a study of cytomegalovirus exposure and HLA in healthy donors. On the study more broadly: Sequencing of about 179 million T cells in an earlier analysis found 100 million to 140 million unique TCR beta sequences. In terms of ancestry, the Caucasian-associated cluster contained roughly 81% of the roughly 400 genotyped donors.

PCR used 60 Vbeta primers and 13 Jbeta primers. Profiling relied on immunoSEQ multiplex PCR, and the TCRdb table lists in-frame clones only, not all of them. The sample yields 150,000 or so clones, about three fifths seen once. Notes on the study in general: A later analysis showed HLA-associated TCR beta chains outstripping equally common others in clonal expansion. Per published accounts, TCR beta sequences correctly predicted the HLA-A and HLA-B alleles of most subjects.

This clone was seen a single time. Its antigen is undetermined. The germline V gene encodes CDR1 MGHDK and CDR2 SYGVNS. The V and J ends lost 0 bases and 4 bases respectively, with 12 bases between them. The CDR3 loop spans 15 amino acids. Sequencing was done on a sample of PBMCs. The gene calls are TRBV25-1 and TRBJ2-5; a possible D gene is TRBD2 (6 bases). This receptor was taken from a woman in her twenties or thirties in good health and CMV-seropositive. CDR3 in DNA: TGTGCCAGCAGTGAATACATGGTAGCGGTAGAGACCCAGTACTTC. Translating it yields CASSEYMVAVETQYF.